One and the same sample provided the 24 T cell receptor beta chains below, sequenced in a study of T-cell reconstitution after alpha-beta-depleted transplantation in children. Unique molecular identifiers featured in how the TCRbeta library was prepared. TCRdb itself ran the PCR reads through MiXCR, one entry per CDR3 protein. The data show 300,000 to 400,000 distinct CDR3 sequences, 15% to 20% seen once. The sequencing used PBMCs, mostly from graft donor cells, collected 360 days after TCRalphabeta/CD19-depleted stem cell transplant. The receptors derive from a male patient aged 2 to 10 who had a stem cell transplant for acute lymphoblastic leukemia, so the T cells may come from the graft donor.

With regard to this clonotype: This could be a read error, since a much larger clone is one nucleotide away. This CDR3 fails to terminate in the conserved phenylalanine or tryptophan, so it likely reflects a read error. The V gene is TRBV7-2, the J gene TRBJ1-2, with TRBD1 as a possible D gene (5 bases). From germline, CDR1 is SGHTA and CDR2 FQGNSA. V gave up 1 base and J gave up 8 bases, with 8 bases separating them. The CDR3 contains 12 residues. This CDR3 reads CASSLVRGGYTY. CDR3 coding DNA: TGTGCCAGCAGCTTAGTTAGGGGAGGCTACACCTAC.

This chain uses TRBV5-5 with TRBJ1-5, with TRBD1 identical over 9 bases. CDR1 is SGHKS and CDR2 is YYEKEE in the germline V gene (reference sequence). With 4 bases clipped from V and 3 bases from J, the junction kept 5 bases outside the gene matches. This CDR3 region has 15 residues. This CDR3 reads CASSVTGGFNQPQHF. As DNA, the CDR3 is TGTGCCAGCAGCGTAACAGGGGGCTTCAATCAGCCCCAGCATTTT.

The table lists this clonotype with many counts. The V call is TRBV9, the J call TRBJ2-4, with unresolved D. The CDR3 runs to 13 residues. V gave up 1 base and J gave up 8 bases, with 10 bases separating them. Germline V gene data show CDR1 as SGDLS and CDR2 as YYNGEE. CDR3: CASSVSPGDIQYF. The CDR3 DNA reads as TGTGCCAGCAGCGTATCCCCCGGAGACATTCAGTACTTC.

This rearrangement joins TRBV5-1 to TRBJ2-7, with 7 bases matching TRBD1. CDR3 length: 16 amino acids. Germline V lookup: CDR1 SGHRS, CDR2 YFSETQ. The ends lost 2 bases at V and 0 bases at J; junction bases unmatched: 8. The CDR3 spells CASSLNPGQTSYEQYF. The CDR3, as DNA: TGCGCCAGCAGCTTAAATCCGGGACAGACCTCCTACGAGCAGTACTTC.

The rearrangement joins TRBV7-9 to TRBJ2-5, with a possible D match to TRBD2 (5 bases). The germline V gene encodes CDR1 SEHNR and CDR2 FQNEAQ (reference sequence). The V end lost 1 base, the J end lost 5 bases, and 14 bases lay between the germline ends. CDR3 size: 15 residues. CDR3 coding DNA: TGTGCCAGCAGCTTAGTTCCCGGGAAGGAGGAGACCCAGTACTTC. Protein: CASSLVPGKEETQYF.

In this sample, this clonotype turned up a few times. The rearrangement links TRBV20-1 to TRBJ2-1; TRBD1 might be the D (6 bases). Germline V gene sequence: CDR1 DFQATT, CDR2 SNEGSKA (reference sequence). V dropped 2 bases and J dropped 14 bases, with 16 bases sitting between them. The CDR3 is 12 residues long. CDR3 in DNA: TGCAGTGCTAGACAGTACGGACAGAGCGAGTTCTTC. Amino acids: CSARQYGQSEFF.

The V gene is TRBV20-1, the J gene TRBJ2-1; 12 nucleotides match TRBD2. Germline CDR1 reads DFQATT; CDR2 reads SNEGSKA (reference sequence). The trim removed 1 base at V and 0 bases at J, leaving 16 bases unmatched. CDR3 size: 21 residues. CDR3: CSARAFVRLAGAPRSYNEQFF. The CDR3 DNA sequence: TGCAGTGCTAGAGCCTTTGTCAGACTAGCGGGAGCCCCCCGCTCCTACAATGAGCAGTTCTTC.

The rearrangement uses TRBV7-8 and TRBJ2-7; D not resolved. This CDR3 is 14 amino acids long. The ends were cut back, 0 bases at V and 6 bases at J, with 12 bases in the middle. Looked up from germline, CDR1 is SGHVS and CDR2 is FQNEAQ. The CDR3 sequence is CASSLATHSGEQYF. The DNA of the CDR3 is TGTGCCAGCAGCTTAGCAACTCATTCAGGCGAGCAGTACTTC.

This clonotype has only a few counts. The rearrangement links TRBV7-8 to TRBJ1-5; D remains ambiguous. The V gene lost 3 bases and the J gene lost 6 bases, with 18 bases spanning the gap. This CDR3 has 16 amino acids. Germline V lookup: CDR1 SGHVS, CDR2 FQNEAQ. The CDR3: CASSFGGEGRPQPQHF. The CDR3 nucleotides read TGTGCCAGCAGCTTCGGCGGTGAGGGCAGACCTCAGCCCCAGCATTTT.

The V and J genes are TRBV4-1 and TRBJ2-1; 7 bases are shared with TRBD2. The CDR3 is made up of 16 amino acids. The trim removed 4 bases at V and 0 bases at J, leaving 6 bases unmatched. The germline V gene has CDR1 MGHRA and CDR2 YSYEKL. The CDR3 region is CASSLTGRPSYNEQFF. CDR3 nucleotide sequence: TGCGCCAGCAGCCTAACCGGGAGGCCCTCCTACAATGAGCAGTTCTTC.

This clonotype was detected a few times. The chain joins TRBV7-2 to TRBJ2-1; D call uncertain. CDR1 is SGHTA and CDR2 is FQGNSA in the germline V gene. V was clipped by 6 bases and J by 3 bases, with 9 bases between them. The CDR3 runs 13 residues. In DNA, the CDR3 is TGTGCCAGCAGGATTGGGCGCTACAATGAGCAGTTCTTC. Amino acids: CASRIGRYNEQFF.

There are a few counts of this clonotype. The chain uses TRBV29-1 and TRBJ2-1, with D possibly matching TRBD2 (6 bases). CDR1 is SQVTM and CDR2 is ANQGSEA in the germline V gene. With 4 bases removed from V and 0 bases from J, the gap between germline ends came to 7 bases. The CDR3 runs to 13 residues. The CDR3 bases are TGCAGCGTTGGGCGGGACTCCTACAATGAGCAGTTCTTC. Amino acid sequence: CSVGRDSYNEQFF.

In this sample, this clonotype turned up a few times. The chain joins TRBV12-3 or TRBV12-4 to TRBJ2-7; D may be TRBD2 (6 bases). V lost 1 base and J 6 bases, leaving 13 bases between the germline ends. CDR3 length: 14 residues. The CDR3 sequence is CASSLGTGGSEQYF. DNA for the CDR3: TGTGCCAGCAGTTTAGGAACCGGGGGAAGCGAGCAGTACTTC.

This clonotype came up a few times. V is TRBV4-2 and J is TRBJ2-7; 15 nucleotides line up with TRBD2. The germline CDR1 and CDR2 sequences are LGHNA and YNFKEQ. After removal of 5 bases from V and 9 bases from J, the junction contained 11 bases not matched to a gene. The CDR3 extends over 16 amino acids. CDR3 loop: CASSSGLAGGLRGQYF. CDR3 bases: TGTGCCAGCAGCTCGGGACTAGCGGGAGGACTACGTGGGCAGTACTTC.

This chain links TRBV29-1 with TRBJ2-6; 7 nucleotides align to TRBD1. Germline-derived CDR1 and CDR2 are SQVTM and ANQGSEA. V gave up 5 bases and J gave up 0 bases; unmatched junction bases: 10. This CDR3 has 17 residues. The CDR3 DNA is TGCAGCGTTATTGGACAGGAGCCTTTCTCTGGGGCCAACGTCCTGACTTTC. It encodes CSVIGQEPFSGANVLTF.

V and J are TRBV12-3 or TRBV12-4 and TRBJ2-7; 8 nucleotides align to TRBD2. CDR3 length: 15 residues. J gave up 2 bases and V 5 bases, and 8 bases lay outside the gene matches. DNA for the CDR3: TGTGCCAGCAGTCGCAGCGGGAGCTACCCCTACGAGCAGTACTTC. Its protein product is CASSRSGSYPYEQYF.

The count of this clonotype is one. The rearrangement joins TRBV7-9 to TRBJ2-7, with TRBD2 matching 15 bases. This CDR3 spans 16 amino acids. Trimming took 4 bases from V and 1 from J; bases not matched to a gene: 2. Germline CDR1 SEHNR, CDR2 FQNEAQ (reference sequence). This CDR3 is CASSSGTSGRSYEQYF. For the CDR3, the DNA is TGTGCCAGCAGCTCAGGGACTAGCGGGAGGTCCTACGAGCAGTACTTC.

The CDR3 sequence is CASSQDFLRDEQYF. DNA for the CDR3: TGCGCCAGCAGCCAAGATTTCTTACGGGACGAGCAGTACTTC. V usage is TRBV4-1 and J usage is TRBJ2-7; D gene ambiguous. Per the germline V gene, CDR1 is MGHRA and CDR2 is YSYEKL. The CDR3 runs to 14 residues. V was trimmed by 0 bases and J by 5 bases, leaving 11 bases between them.

This clonotype has only a few counts. This chain links TRBV12-3 or TRBV12-4 with TRBJ2-7, with 9 bases fitting TRBD1. The CDR3 runs to 14 residues. V was pared by 5 bases and J by 3 bases, with 5 bases of the junction left unmatched. CDR3 residues: CASSPRDRDYEQYF. In DNA form, the CDR3 reads TGTGCCAGCAGTCCACGGGACAGGGACTACGAGCAGTACTTC.

This clonotype has a handful of counts. J is TRBJ2-7 and V is TRBV21-1; the table's D call TRBD2 went unverified against the DNA. TRBV21-1 is annotated as a pseudogene. The CDR3 has 14 residues. The DNA for the CDR3 is TGTGCCAGCAGCAAAGCGGTAGCGGGAGGCGAGCAGTACTTC. Its protein product is CASSKAVAGGEQYF.

The chain carries TRBV20-1 and TRBJ1-1; 7 bases map to TRBD1. J was trimmed by 0 bases and V by 3 bases; bases with no gene match: 1. Germline V gives CDR1 DFQATT, CDR2 SNEGSKA (reference sequence). The CDR3 is made up of 13 amino acids. Written as DNA, the CDR3 is TGCAGTGCTAGGACAGGGATGAACACTGAAGCTTTCTTT. Translated, it gives CSARTGMNTEAFF.

The chain is built from TRBV9 and TRBJ2-1; no definite D call. Germline V gene lookup returns CDR1 SGDLS and CDR2 YYNGEE. The CDR3 is 12 residues long. The V gene lost 1 base and the J gene lost 7 bases, with 6 bases spanning the gap. CDR3 protein: CASSVSGNEQFF. CDR3 DNA sequence: TGTGCCAGCAGCGTATCTGGGAATGAGCAGTTCTTC.

This clonotype has more than one count but fewer than ten. The chain links TRBV4-2 to TRBJ2-1; D is possibly TRBD2 (5 bases). V lost 0 bases, J lost 9 bases, and 15 bases lay in between. Germline-derived CDR1 and CDR2 are LGHNA and YNFKEQ. The CDR3 runs to 15 residues. DNA for the CDR3: TGTGCCAGCAGCCAAGAAGCGAGTGGAGGTGTTGAGCAGTTCTTC. Its protein is CASSQEASGGVEQFF.

This clonotype has a handful of counts. The V gene is TRBV11-2, the J gene TRBJ2-7, with 11 bases matching TRBD2. V gave up 1 base and J gave up 3 bases; unmatched junction bases: 11. CDR3 length: 18 amino acids. Germline values: CDR1 SGHAT, CDR2 FQNNGV. CDR3 DNA: TGTGCCAGCAGCTTAGGGGGGAGGATAGCGGGAGGGTTCTACGAGCAGTACTTC. This encodes CASSLGGRIAGGFYEQYF.